This entry lists 2 T cell receptor beta chains sequenced from one sample in a study of human T cells and chemical hapten exposure. TCRdb reprocessed the RACE reads via MiXCR and lists one record per CDR3 protein. The sample lists just under 65,000 distinct CDR3 sequences, approximately 9.9% occurring once. Time point defined: patch test 3, about 24 weeks after DPC sensitization. Treatment here: therapeutic diphenylcyclopropenone sensitization with weekly scalp DPC. The sequenced sample was whole blood, obtained in connection with sensitization to the hapten diphenylcyclopropenone (DPC). These receptors were collected from a woman in her 30s with alopecia areata. Some clones in this sample may be carry-over from other donors' samples.

In its sample, this clonotype was seen a few times. The V gene is TRBV5-1, the J gene TRBJ1-2; 8 bases align to TRBD1. The CDR3 covers 16 residues. J was trimmed by 0 bases and V by 0 bases; bases with no gene match: 4. Germline V gene lookup returns CDR1 SGHRS and CDR2 YFSETQ. This chain's CDR3 is CASSLGTGTSNYGYTF. For the CDR3, the DNA is TGCGCCAGCAGCTTGGGGACAGGGACCTCTAACTATGGCTACACCTTC.

The V and J genes are TRBV20-1 and TRBJ1-5; the match to TRBD1 covers 12 bases. The V gene's germline CDR1 is DFQATT and CDR2 SNEGSKA (reference sequence). CDR3 length: 14 amino acids. J was trimmed by 7 bases and V by 3 bases; bases with no gene match: 4. The CDR3 region has the DNA TGCAGTGCTAGGGGACAGGGGGCCCGCCAGCCCCAGCATTTT. Translating gives CSARGQGARQPQHF.